The 23 T cell receptor beta chains below all came from one sample that was sequenced in a study of early T cells in non-severe SARS-CoV-2 infection. MiXCR, run by TCRdb on the 5' RACE reads, gives a single entry per CDR3 protein. The table shows tens of thousands of distinct CDR3 sequences, with approximately 4.5% occurring only once. Sequenced sample: whole blood. All receptors come from an adult who was a healthcare worker with PCR-confirmed SARS-CoV-2 infection or an uninfected control (not recorded which).

This clonotype was detected ten times or more. V and J are TRBV20-1 and TRBJ1-5; D may be TRBD1 (5 bases). CDR3 size: 12 residues. Trimming took off 5 bases at V and 5 bases at J, with 10 bases between the two ends. Germline CDR1 is DFQATT and CDR2 is SNEGSKA (reference sequence). The chain's CDR3 is CSAGGGYQPQHF. Written as DNA, the CDR3 is TGCAGTGCTGGGGGAGGTTATCAGCCCCAGCATTTT.

The chain couples TRBV7-8 to TRBJ2-1; a possible D gene is TRBD1 (6 bases). Trimming stripped 5 bases from V and 8 bases from J, with 19 bases between. The germline V gene has CDR1 SGHVS and CDR2 FQNEAQ. The CDR3 is 15 amino acids. DNA of the CDR3: TGTGCCAGCAGCCCTCCCCCAGGGGACGGTGATGAGCAGTTCTTC. Its protein product is CASSPPPGDGDEQFF.

This clonotype was detected ten times or more. The chain is built from TRBV5-5 and TRBJ2-1, with D possibly matching TRBD2 (5 bases). The V and J ends lost 2 bases and 3 bases respectively, with 18 bases between them. Per the germline V gene, CDR1 is SGHKS and CDR2 is YYEKEE (reference sequence). CDR3 length equals 17 residues. CDR3 nucleotides: TGTGCCAGCAGCTTATTTGAGACGGGAAGGAACTACAATGAGCAGTTCTTC. The encoded protein is CASSLFETGRNYNEQFF.

This clonotype was seen at least ten times. The CDR3 bases are TGTGCCAGCAGTTGGACGGGGAGACCCCTTAACACTGAAGCTTTCTTT. Its protein product is CASSWTGRPLNTEAFF. The V gene is TRBV12-3 or TRBV12-4, the J gene TRBJ1-1; no firm D call. The CDR3 runs 16 residues. With 4 bases removed from V and 2 bases from J, the gap between germline ends came to 17 bases.

This clonotype has only a few counts. The gene calls are TRBV3-1 and TRBJ2-1, with D perhaps TRBD1 or TRBD2 (6 bases each). V dropped 0 bases and J dropped 6 bases, with 12 bases sitting between them. The CDR3 covers 15 residues. Per the germline V gene, CDR1 is LGHDT and CDR2 is YNNKEL (reference sequence). In DNA form, the CDR3 reads TGTGCCAGCAGCCAAGATGGGGGGCGCGCCAATGAGCAGTTCTTC. It codes for CASSQDGGRANEQFF.

This clonotype has at least ten counts. The rearrangement uses TRBV29-1 and TRBJ1-4; D remains ambiguous. This CDR3 has 13 residues. Germline CDR1 and CDR2: SQVTM and ANQGSEA. The germline V and J ends were trimmed by 7 bases and 4 bases, with 13 bases remaining between them. DNA of the CDR3: TGCAGCGCAGGCCGGGGAAGTAATGAAAAACTGTTTTTT. This codes for CSAGRGSNEKLFF.

This clonotype was observed many times. The chain joins TRBV5-1 to TRBJ2-2, with D perhaps matching TRBD1 (6 bases). Germline V gene lookup returns CDR1 SGHRS and CDR2 YFSETQ. The CDR3 has 16 residues. The V end lost 3 bases, the J end lost 1 base, and 13 bases lay between the germline ends. CDR3 nucleotide sequence: TGCGCCAGCAGCTCCCAAGGGGGACAGAACACCGGGGAGCTGTTTTTT. Translated: CASSSQGGQNTGELFF.

This clonotype was recorded at least ten times. J is TRBJ2-1 and V is TRBV2; 10 nucleotides match TRBD2. The CDR3 contains 15 residues. V gave up 2 bases and J gave up 15 bases; unmatched junction bases: 13. CDR1 is SNHLY and CDR2 is FYNNEI in the germline V gene. For the CDR3, the DNA is TGTGCCAGCAGTGAACTAGCGGGAGCCCCCCACCAGGCGTTCTTC. Translation gives CASSELAGAPHQAFF.

At least ten counts were recorded for this clonotype. This chain links TRBV11-2 with TRBJ2-7; D might be TRBD1 (6 bases). CDR3 length: 15 residues. CDR1 SGHAT and CDR2 FQNNGV come from the germline V gene. V lost 1 base and J 6 bases, leaving 16 bases between the germline ends. CDR3 amino acids: CASSLGSGATLEQYF. CDR3 sequence (DNA): TGTGCCAGCAGCTTAGGGTCAGGGGCCACCCTCGAGCAGTACTTC.

Many counts were recorded for this clonotype. The gene calls are TRBV11-2 and TRBJ1-2; 7 bases fit TRBD1. V lost 5 bases to trimming and J lost 3 bases; unmatched junction nucleotides: 6. In germline, CDR1 is SGHAT, CDR2 FQNNGV. There are 14 residues in the CDR3. The CDR3 loop reads CASSPSGTDYGYTF. DNA for the CDR3: TGTGCCAGCAGCCCTAGCGGGACAGACTATGGCTACACCTTC. The full variable domain, in which reference TRBV11-2 and TRBJ1-2 provide the parts outside the CDR3, is EAGVAQSPRYKIIEKRQSVAFWCNPISGHATLYWYQQILGQGPKLLIQFQNNGVVDDSQLPKDRFSAERLKGVDSTLKIQPAKLEDSAVYLCASSPSGTDYGYTFGSGTRLTVV.

The sample holds many counts of this clonotype. The chain recombines TRBV11-2 with TRBJ2-5, with D perhaps being TRBD1 or TRBD2 (5 bases each). Per the germline V gene, CDR1 is SGHAT and CDR2 is FQNNGV. With 3 bases removed from V and 5 bases from J, the gap between germline ends came to 13 bases. The CDR3 is 14 amino acids. This CDR3 reads CASSFNRGRETQYF. The CDR3 DNA follows: TGTGCCAGCAGCTTTAATCGGGGACGGGAGACCCAGTACTTC.

This clonotype was observed a handful of times. The chain employs TRBV20-1 and TRBJ1-1, with D perhaps matching TRBD1 (6 bases). The CDR3 contains 12 residues. The V and J ends lost 8 bases and 1 base respectively, with 11 bases between them. Germline V lookup: CDR1 DFQATT, CDR2 SNEGSKA (reference sequence). This CDR3 reads CSLRDKNTEAFF. Here the CDR3 DNA reads TGCAGTCTCCGGGACAAGAACACTGAAGCTTTCTTT.

This clonotype was seen a handful of times. V and J are TRBV20-1 and TRBJ2-3; D is unresolved. Germline values: CDR1 DFQATT, CDR2 SNEGSKA (reference sequence). The ends were cut back, 3 bases at V and 2 bases at J, with 12 bases in the middle. CDR3 size: 14 residues. The CDR3 loop reads CSASVSGNTDTQYF. CDR3 in DNA: TGCAGTGCTAGCGTTTCTGGGAACACAGATACGCAGTATTTT.

This clonotype ranks as medium-sized. The rearrangement uses TRBV7-6 and TRBJ2-2, with D uncertain. With 1 base removed from V and 5 bases from J, the gap between germline ends came to 5 bases. Germline values: CDR1 SGHVS, CDR2 FNYEAQ. CDR3 length equals 13 residues. CDR3 protein: CASSLEGTGELFF. CDR3 sequence (DNA): TGTGCCAGCAGCTTAGAAGGGACCGGGGAGCTGTTTTTT. The full variable domain, completed using reference TRBV7-6 and TRBJ2-2, is GAGVSQSPRYKVTKRGQDVALRCDPISGHVSLYWYRQALGQGPEFLTYFNYEAQQDKSGLPNDRFSAERPEGSISTLTIQRTEQRDSAMYRCASSLEGTGELFFGEGSRLTVL.

This chain uses TRBV18 with TRBJ2-1; tentatively, D is TRBD2 (6 bases). CDR3 length: 13 amino acids. CDR1 and CDR2 from the germline V gene are KGHSH and LQKENI. V lost 6 bases and J 5 bases, leaving 11 bases between the germline ends. CDR3 sequence (DNA): TGTGCCAGCTCTGCGGGGAGTCACAATGAGCAGTTCTTC. This encodes CASSAGSHNEQFF.

In this sample, this clonotype turned up many times. V usage is TRBV6-2 or TRBV6-3 and J usage is TRBJ1-1; D is ambiguous. With 2 bases removed from V and 1 base from J, the gap between germline ends came to 8 bases. Germline V gene sequence: CDR1 MNHEY, CDR2 SVGEGT. The CDR3 spans 14 residues. DNA for the CDR3: TGTGCCAGCAGTTACCGGGGTACGAACACTGAAGCTTTCTTT. This translates into CASSYRGTNTEAFF.

The chain employs TRBV6-1 and TRBJ1-1; the D gene is possibly TRBD1 (6 bases). This CDR3 region has 16 residues. CDR1 and CDR2 (germline): MNHNS, SASEGT. The ends were cut back, 7 bases at V and 3 bases at J, with 21 bases in the middle. In DNA form, the CDR3 reads TGTGCCAGCATCGAAGGGGGTACGAGGGCGGACACTGAAGCTTTCTTT. Protein product: CASIEGGTRADTEAFF.

This clonotype was seen only a few times. The V gene is TRBV30, the J gene TRBJ1-1; D gene ambiguous. Germline-derived CDR1 and CDR2 are GTSNPN and SVGIG (reference sequence). The CDR3 runs 14 residues. Trimming left V 1 base short and J 4 bases short, with 13 bases between. CDR3 in DNA: TGTGCCTGGAGTGGCTACACTCGATTCACTGAAGCTTTCTTT. Its protein product is CAWSGYTRFTEAFF.

This clonotype was counted between two and nine times. The chain joins TRBV24-1 to TRBJ1-2; D unresolved. The CDR3 spans 11 residues. Germline CDR1 and CDR2: KGHDR and SFDVKD. Trimming shortened V by 3 bases and J by 6 bases, and 4 bases separated the two germline ends. The CDR3 spells CATSDGNGYTF. In DNA, the CDR3 is TGTGCCACCAGTGATGGAAATGGCTACACCTTC.

This clonotype was picked up many times. The V and J genes are TRBV7-6 and TRBJ2-3, with D hard to call. The ends were cut back, 1 base at V and 6 bases at J, with 11 bases in the middle. This CDR3 contains 14 residues. Per the germline V gene, CDR1 is SGHVS and CDR2 is FNYEAQ. The CDR3 loop is CASSLGPGADTQYF. The CDR3 coding sequence is TGTGCCAGCAGCTTAGGTCCGGGCGCCGATACGCAGTATTTT.

This clonotype was found many times. The rearrangement links TRBV7-2 to TRBJ2-5, with a weak D call TRBD1 (6 bases). The CDR3 runs 15 residues. V shed 1 base and J shed 5 bases, with 14 bases lying between them. Per germline, CDR1 SGHTA and CDR2 FQGNSA. The CDR3 DNA reads as TGTGCCAGCAGCTTAGTTAGCCAGAGGGGGGAGACCCAGTACTTC. Protein sequence: CASSLVSQRGETQYF. Together with reference TRBV7-2 and TRBJ2-5, the CDR3 gives the full variable domain: GAGVSQSPSNKVTEKGKDVELRCDPISGHTALYWYRQSLGQGLEFLIYFQGNSAPDKSGLPSDRFSAERTGGSVSTLTIQRTQQEDSAVYLCASSLVSQRGETQYFGPGTRLLVL.

This clonotype came up many times. The chain employs TRBV19 and TRBJ1-2; D might be TRBD1 (5 bases). From germline, CDR1 is LNHDA and CDR2 SQIVND (reference sequence). The CDR3 runs to 15 residues. V was pared by 3 bases and J by 4 bases, with 15 bases between. The CDR3 here is CASSINRAGTYGYTF. For the CDR3, the DNA is TGTGCCAGTAGTATCAACCGCGCGGGGACCTATGGCTACACCTTC.

The table lists this clonotype with many counts. The gene calls are TRBV20-1 and TRBJ2-3; D is undetermined. CDR3 size: 14 residues. Germline V gives CDR1 DFQATT, CDR2 SNEGSKA (reference sequence). The V and J ends lost 1 base and 0 bases respectively, with 8 bases between them. The CDR3 nucleotides read TGCAGTGCTAGAGCTGAAGGGAGCACAGATACGCAGTATTTT. It specifies CSARAEGSTDTQYF.